Below, 24 T cell receptor beta chains from the same sample are listed, as sequenced in a study of glioma-infiltrating T cells. TCR alpha and beta CDR3 regions were amplified from RNA using iRepertoire nested multiplex PCR. TCRdb re-called the multiplex PCR reads with MiXCR, one entry per CDR3 protein. The profile shows under 200,000 distinct CDR3 sequences, roughly 45% of them singletons. What was sequenced was glioma tissue, nonneoplastic brain tissue, or PBMCs (not recorded which). These receptors all stem from a human donor with low-grade glioma or glioblastoma, undergoing nonglioma brain surgery, or in good health (not recorded which).

This chain links TRBV2 with TRBJ1-2; D is unresolved. V lost 9 bases to trimming and J lost 9 bases, with 11 bases between them. Looked up from germline, CDR1 is SNHLY and CDR2 is FYNNEI. This CDR3 is built from 10 residues. The CDR3 loop is CARQGKRYTF. CDR3 coding DNA: TGTGCCAGACAAGGGAAGCGCTACACCTTC.

This clonotype appeared a single time. The rearrangement joins TRBV29-1 to TRBJ1-1, with 7 bases fitting TRBD1. CDR1 and CDR2 from the germline V gene are SQVTM and ANQGSEA. CDR3 size: 12 residues. Trimming cost V 6 bases and J 1 base; bases outside gene matches: 2. The CDR3 DNA sequence: TGCAGCGTGTGGGACAGGAACACTGAAGCTTTCTTT. Translation gives CSVWDRNTEAFF.

For this clonotype: A single base separates this from a much larger clone, so it may be a read error. The rearrangement links TRBV4-2 to TRBJ2-7; TRBD1 might be the D (6 bases). The CDR3 totals 15 residues. CDR1 is LGHNA and CDR2 is YNFKEQ in the germline V gene. The germline V and J ends were trimmed by 5 bases and 2 bases, with 16 bases remaining between them. The CDR3 DNA reads as TGTGCCAGCAGCACCCGACATGGGGACACCTACGAGCAGTACTTC. Residues: CASSTRHGDTYEQYF.

The genes are TRBV2 and TRBJ1-5; a possible D gene is TRBD1 (6 bases). Germline values: CDR1 SNHLY, CDR2 FYNNEI. V lost 7 bases and J 5 bases, leaving 15 bases between the germline ends. This CDR3 comprises 14 residues. CDR3 loop: CASTRGGVDQPQHF. CDR3 nucleotides: TGTGCCAGCACCCGAGGGGGGGTAGATCAGCCCCAGCATTTT.

The chain recombines TRBV7-2 with TRBJ2-6; D unresolved. Between the trimmed V and J ends, which lost 8 bases and 3 bases, there was a span of 14 bases. The germline V gene has CDR1 SGHTA and CDR2 FQGNSA. The CDR3 spans 15 residues. Written as DNA, the CDR3 is TGTGCCAGCCTCAGAGGTGCGGATGGGGCCAACGTCCTGACTTTC. This sequence encodes CASLRGADGANVLTF. The full variable domain, in which reference TRBV7-2 and TRBJ2-6 provide the parts outside the CDR3, is GAGVSQSPSNKVTEKGKDVELRCDPISGHTALYWYRQSLGQGLEFLIYFQGNSAPDKSGLPSDRFSAERTGGSVSTLTIQRTQQEDSAVYLCASLRGADGANVLTFGAGSRLTVL.

This clonotype was counted ten times or more. This chain joins TRBV19 and TRBJ1-5; perhaps TRBD1 as D (5 bases). The V end was cut by 5 bases, the J end by 2 bases, with 13 bases between. CDR1 is LNHDA and CDR2 is SQIVND in the germline V gene (reference sequence). The CDR3 has 15 amino acids. DNA for the CDR3: TGTGCCAGTAGTTGGGGGGAGGATGGCAATCAGCCCCAGCATTTT. It codes for CASSWGEDGNQPQHF.

In regard to this clonotype: A junction end diverges from the germline sequence, so it may reflect a read error. The V call is TRBV6-6, the J call TRBJ1-2; a weak D match, TRBD1 (6 bases). The CDR3 is 16 residues long. Germline assignment: CDR1 MNHNY and CDR2 SVGAGI (reference sequence). CDR3 nucleotide sequence: TGTGCCATCAGTGTTACACCACAGGGCGGTTACTATGGCTACACCTTC. Translation gives CAISVTPQGGYYGYTF.

The sample holds a few counts of this clonotype. This chain links TRBV2 with TRBJ1-5; D perhaps matches TRBD1 (6 bases). The CDR3 is made up of 13 amino acids. CDR1 and CDR2 from the germline V gene are SNHLY and FYNNEI. Trimming cost V 6 bases and J 5 bases, with 11 bases left between them. This CDR3 is CASSMDSYQPQHF. CDR3 DNA: TGTGCCAGCAGCATGGACAGTTATCAGCCCCAGCATTTT.

Of note for this clonotype: This may stem from a read error, because a much larger clone lies one nucleotide away. The chain joins TRBV10-3 to TRBJ1-2; D gene unclear. This CDR3 has 14 amino acids. In germline, CDR1 is ENHRY, CDR2 SYGVKD. CDR3: CATSESALEAGYTF. In DNA form, the CDR3 reads TGTGCCACCAGTGAGTCGGCCCTCGAGGCTGGCTACACCTTC.

V gene TRBV2 combines with J gene TRBJ2-7; 8 nucleotides align to TRBD2. The V gene's germline CDR1 is SNHLY and CDR2 FYNNEI. With V trimmed by 6 bases and J by 3 bases, 7 bases remained unmatched. The CDR3 has 14 amino acids. The CDR3 spells CASRGGRGDYEQYF. CDR3 bases: TGTGCCAGCAGGGGTGGGCGGGGGGACTACGAGCAGTACTTC. Supplemented by reference TRBV2 and TRBJ2-7, the full variable domain reads EPEVTQTPSHQVTQMGQEVILRCVPISNHLYFYWYRQILGQKVEFLVSFYNNEISEKSEIFDDQFSVERPDGSNFTLKIRSTKLEDSAMYFCASRGGRGDYEQYFGPGTRLTVT.

This clonotype was counted a single time. The chain is built from TRBV5-6 and TRBJ2-7; D is unclear. The CDR3 sequence is 14 residues long. Germline V gene data show CDR1 as SGHDT and CDR2 as YYEEEE. Trimming took 1 base from V and 4 from J, leaving 12 bases between them. CDR3 DNA sequence: TGTGCCAGCAGCTTGCGCGAGAGCTCGTACGAGCAGTACTTC. The encoded protein is CASSLRESSYEQYF.

The chain uses TRBV7-8 and TRBJ1-5; TRBD1 is a possible D gene (5 bases). The CDR3 is made up of 16 amino acids. V was cut by 5 bases and J by 2 bases, with 16 bases left in between. Germline V CDR1 and CDR2: SGHVS, FQNEAQ. The CDR3 loop is CASSVDLRGGNQPQHF. CDR3 coding DNA: TGTGCCAGCAGCGTAGACCTACGAGGGGGCAATCAGCCCCAGCATTTT.

Concerning this clonotype: An end of the junction does not agree with germline; a read error may underlie this. The V call is TRBV2, the J call TRBJ2-5; D might be TRBD1 (6 bases). Per germline, CDR1 SNHLY and CDR2 FYNNEI. The CDR3 is made up of 17 amino acids. This CDR3 reads CASIEIGQTMLQETQYF. CDR3 in DNA: TGTGCCAGCATTGAAATAGGACAGACTATGTTACAAGAGACCCAGTACTTC.

This clonotype came up many times. V is TRBV28 and J is TRBJ1-5; 7 nucleotides match TRBD1. With 10 bases clipped from V and 7 bases from J, the junction kept 7 bases outside the gene matches. The CDR3 extends over 12 amino acids. Germline assignment: CDR1 MDHEN and CDR2 SYDVKM. The CDR3 sequence: CATTTGNQPQHF. The DNA of the CDR3 is TGTGCCACCACGACAGGGAACCAGCCCCAGCATTTT. Filled out from reference TRBV28 and TRBJ1-5, the complete variable domain reads DVKVTQSSRYLVKRTGEKVFLECVQDMDHENMFWYRQDPGLGLRLIYFSYDVKMKEKGDIPEGYSVSREKKERFSLILESASTNQTSMYLCATTTGNQPQHFGDGTRLSIL.

On this clonotype itself: A read error may be the cause here, since a much bigger clone is one base away. V gene TRBV20-1 combines with J gene TRBJ2-5; D is unclear. The CDR3 extends over 13 amino acids. Germline lookup yields CDR1 DFQATT and CDR2 SNEGSKA (reference sequence). The CDR3 loop reads CSAILVSPESQYF. CDR3 in DNA: TGCAGTGCTATTTTAGTCAGCCCAGAGAGCCAGTACTTC.

For this clonotype: A much more abundant neighbour one base away suggests this may be a read error. The CDR3 reads CSARGSGGSVTNTQYF. The CDR3 region has the DNA TGCAGTGCTAGAGGTTCTGGCGGGAGCGTCACAAATACGCAGTATTTT. This chain connects TRBV20-1 to TRBJ2-3, with 7 bases matching TRBD2. This CDR3 is 16 amino acids long. Germline V gives CDR1 DFQATT, CDR2 SNEGSKA (reference sequence).

The chain couples TRBV4-1 to TRBJ2-5, with D hard to call. V was clipped by 3 bases and J by 10 bases, with 24 bases between them. This CDR3 has 16 amino acids. CDR1 is MGHRA, CDR2 YSYEKL, per germline. The chain's CDR3 is CASSQRLSEPLSIQYF. CDR3 nucleotide sequence: TGCGCCAGCAGCCAGAGGCTCAGCGAACCCCTGAGTATCCAGTACTTC.

By frequency in the sample, this clonotype is medium-sized. This chain links TRBV28 with TRBJ2-7, with 7 bases matching TRBD2. Germline CDR1 reads MDHEN; CDR2 reads SYDVKM. The V segment lost 6 bases and the J segment 2 bases; nucleotides outside the gene matches: 7. The CDR3 contains 14 residues. The CDR3 DNA reads TGTGCCAGCAGAGGAGCGGGGATCGCCTACGAGCAGTACTTC. Translated: CASRGAGIAYEQYF.

This clonotype was seen more than once but under ten times. J is TRBJ2-3 and V is TRBV7-9, with D possibly being TRBD1 (6 bases). V was cut by 6 bases and J by 2 bases, with 12 bases left in between. The CDR3 length is 14 residues. From germline, CDR1 is SEHNR and CDR2 FQNEAQ (reference sequence). The CDR3 DNA follows: TGTGCCAGCAGGCCACAGGGAATCACAGATACGCAGTATTTT. Residues: CASRPQGITDTQYF. Together with reference TRBV7-9 and TRBJ2-3, the CDR3 gives the full variable domain: DTGVSQNPRHKITKRGQNVTFRCDPISEHNRLYWYRQTLGQGPEFLTYFQNEAQLEKSRLLSDRFSAERPKGSFSTLEIQRTEQGDSAMYLCASRPQGITDTQYFGPGTRLTVL.

The chain has TRBV18 and TRBJ1-2, with 7 nucleotides matching TRBD1. The germline gives CDR1 KGHSH, CDR2 LQKENI. The CDR3 runs to 15 residues. V shed 1 base and J 8 bases; nucleotides not matched to a gene: 10. CDR3 coding DNA: TGTGCCAGCTCACCACGAATAGGGGGCTCGGGAGGCTACACCTTC. The encoded protein is CASSPRIGGSGGYTF.

This clonotype came up a few times. This chain links TRBV28 with TRBJ2-3; D gene unclear. The CDR3 covers 13 residues. Looked up from germline, CDR1 is MDHEN and CDR2 is SYDVKM. V lost 7 bases, J lost 5 bases, and 13 bases lay in between. The CDR3 protein is CASTGRGVDTQYF. The DNA for the CDR3 is TGTGCCAGCACCGGCCGAGGAGTAGATACGCAGTATTTT.

Note on this clonotype: One base away lies a much larger clone, so this may be a sequencing read error. This chain links TRBV20-1 with TRBJ2-2, with a weak D call TRBD1 (5 bases). CDR1 is DFQATT, CDR2 SNEGSKA, per germline (reference sequence). The CDR3 has 12 amino acids. V lost 3 bases, J lost 10 bases, and 12 bases lay in between. The CDR3 loop reads CSASLGPVELFF. The CDR3 DNA is TGCAGTGCTAGCCTGGGGCCCGTGGAGCTGTTTTTT.

This clonotype showed up just a few times. The genes are TRBV3-1 and TRBJ2-1; the match to TRBD2 covers 11 bases. Germline CDR1 and CDR2: LGHDT and YNNKEL (reference sequence). Trimming removed 4 bases from V and 8 bases from J; junction bases left unmatched: 10. The CDR3 consists of 16 residues. The CDR3 is CASSRPILAGVDEQFF. CDR3 coding DNA: TGTGCCAGCAGCCGACCGATACTAGCGGGAGTGGATGAGCAGTTCTTC.

Regarding this clonotype: This could be a read error, since a much larger clone is one nucleotide away. V and J are TRBV28 and TRBJ2-1; a weak D match, TRBD2 (6 bases). This CDR3 is 14 amino acids long. Germline CDR1 reads MDHEN; CDR2 reads SYDVKM. V gave up 3 bases and J gave up 6 bases, with 12 bases separating them. DNA for the CDR3: TGTGCCAGCAGTTTGCTATCGGGAGTCAATGAGCAGTTCTTC. Its translation is CASSLLSGVNEQFF.